Listed below are T cell receptor beta chains from one sample, sequenced in a study of T cells in tumors after PD-1 blockade. The protocol was immunoSEQ multiplex PCR, while the TCRdb copy is restricted to in-frame clones and leaves out a portion. The table lists 20,000 to 25,000 clones, roughly 78% of them singletons. The sample here was PBMCs, taken before anti-PD-1 treatment. The receptors stem from a human donor with basal cell carcinoma. Both conserved end residues are part of each CDR3. The D gene is left open where the match is weak. Size is stated for part of the rows, as once, few or many counts, or as a class when the clone is expanded.

V,D,J,length,size,DNA,CDR3
TRBV13,NA,TRBJ1-3,17,NA,TGTGCCAGCAGCTTAGGATGGGGAACGAGTTCTGGAAACACCATATATTTT,CASSLGWGTSSGNTIYF
TRBV24-1,NA,TRBJ2-2,16,NA,TGTGCCACCTCCCAGGGTAAGCTGGCGAACACCGGGGAGCTGTTTTTT,CATSQGKLANTGELFF
TRBV5-1,NA,TRBJ2-3,12,NA,TGCGCCAGCAGCTTGGGCGGAGATACGCAGTATTTT,CASSLGGDTQYF
TRBV27,TRBD1,TRBJ2-1,13,NA,TGTGCCAGCAGAGTACAGGGGTACAATGAGCAGTTCTTC,CASRVQGYNEQFF
TRBV2,NA,TRBJ2-1,19,NA,TGTGCCTGCAGTTATGGGTGGGCGCGGGTGGGGAGCTCCTACAATGAGCAGTTCTTC,CACSYGWARVGSSYNEQFF
TRBV7-3,NA,TRBJ2-2,14,once,TGTGCCAGCAGCTTAAATTACAACACCGGGGAGCTGTTTTTT,CASSLNYNTGELFF
TRBV6-2/TRBV6-3,TRBD1,TRBJ2-5,15,NA,TGTGCCAGCAGTTACGGGGGACAGGGCCAAGAGACCCAGTACTTC,CASSYGGQGQETQYF
TRBV6-5,NA,TRBJ2-5,14,NA,TGTGCCAGCAGTTACGGGAGACAGCAAGAGACCCAGTACTTC,CASSYGRQQETQYF
TRBV6-5,NA,TRBJ2-1,15,NA,TGTGCCAGCATATCGGGACTCTTCTCCTACAATGAGCAGTTCTTC,CASISGLFSYNEQFF
TRBV29-1,NA,TRBJ2-7,11,NA,TGCAGCGTTGAAGCCAGCTACGAGCAGTACTTC,CSVEASYEQYF
TRBV5-1,NA,TRBJ1-5,14,NA,TGCGCCAGCAGCTTGGCGGGGGACGGCCAGCCCCAGCATTTT,CASSLAGDGQPQHF
TRBV7-9,TRBD1,TRBJ1-2,14,NA,TGTGCCAGCAGCTTACTGCAGGGGGCTTTCGGCTACACCTTC,CASSLLQGAFGYTF
TRBV28,NA,TRBJ1-5,12,NA,TGTGCCGGCAAGAAGGGTAATCAGCCCCAGCATTTT,CAGKKGNQPQHF
TRBV2,NA,TRBJ1-1,14,NA,TGTGCCAGCAGAGCCTACAGGGATGTAACTGAAGCTTTCTTT,CASRAYRDVTEAFF
TRBV29-1,NA,TRBJ1-1,14,NA,TGCAGCGTTGAAGTGTTTGGGGGTAACACTGAAGCTTTCTTT,CSVEVFGGNTEAFF
TRBV14,NA,TRBJ2-5,19,NA,TGTGCCAGCAGCCTTTCGCCCACACTAGGGGCCGGGGAACAAGAGACCCAGTACTTC,CASSLSPTLGAGEQETQYF
TRBV9,TRBD2,TRBJ2-1,14,NA,TGTGCCAGCAACGGGGGGGACCCCTACAATGAGCAGTTCTTC,CASNGGDPYNEQFF
TRBV28,TRBD1,TRBJ2-1,12,NA,TGTGCCAGCAGTCTTCTTCGGACAGGGCCGTTCTTC,CASSLLRTGPFF
TRBV5-1,TRBD2,TRBJ2-5,14,NA,TGCGCCAGCAGTTACGGGGAGGGGAGGGAGACCCAGTACTTC,CASSYGEGRETQYF
TRBV10-3,TRBD1,TRBJ2-7,14,NA,TGTGCCATCAGTCGAGAGACAGGGGGCTACGAGCAGTACTTC,CAISRETGGYEQYF
TRBV27,NA,TRBJ2-5,11,NA,TGTGCCAGCAGTTTTGCAGAGACCCAGTACTTC,CASSFAETQYF
TRBV6-2/TRBV6-3,NA,TRBJ2-5,15,NA,TGTGCCAGCAGTTGGGACTCTAGTCCTTCGGAGACCCAGTACTTC,CASSWDSSPSETQYF
TRBV28,NA,TRBJ1-1,11,NA,TGTGCCAGCTCCACGGGGGTTGCAGCTTTCTTT,CASSTGVAAFF
TRBV7-6,NA,TRBJ1-4,15,few,TGTGCCAGCAGCTTTCGGAGGATTGCTAATGAAAAACTGTTTTTT,CASSFRRIANEKLFF
TRBV2,NA,TRBJ2-3,18,NA,TGTGCCAGCAGTGAAGCGCTTTATGGAGGACGACCAGGGGATACGCAGTATTTT,CASSEALYGGRPGDTQYF
TRBV27,NA,TRBJ1-2,14,NA,TGTGCCAGCAGCCGGGACTCCTACGGAGGAGGCTACACCTTC,CASSRDSYGGGYTF
TRBV9,TRBD2,TRBJ2-5,16,NA,TGTGCCAGCAGCGCCGGGACTAGCGGGGCTGGGGAGACCCAGTACTTC,CASSAGTSGAGETQYF
TRBV4-2,NA,TRBJ2-3,16,NA,TGTGCCAGCAGCCAAGAGGGACCAGGGGCATCAGATACGCAGTATTTT,CASSQEGPGASDTQYF
TRBV6-1,TRBD1,TRBJ1-6,16,NA,TGTGCCAGCAGTGTATTGGCTGGGACAGCAAATTCACCCCTCCACTTT,CASSVLAGTANSPLHF
TRBV6-2/TRBV6-3,NA,TRBJ2-5,11,NA,TGTGCCAGCAGCCGGGGGGCTCTCCAGTACTTC,CASSRGALQYF
TRBV4-1,NA,TRBJ1-5,15,once,TGCGCCAGCAGCCAAGTCTCCAAGAGCAATCAGCCCCAGCATTTT,CASSQVSKSNQPQHF
TRBV30,TRBD1,TRBJ1-1,13,NA,TGTGCCTGGAGTCAGGGGGAAGGCACTGAAGCTTTCTTT,CAWSQGEGTEAFF
TRBV6-5,NA,TRBJ2-5,13,NA,TGTGCCAGCAGCCGCTACACAAAAGAGACCCAGTACTTC,CASSRYTKETQYF
TRBV5-6,NA,TRBJ1-6,13,few,TGTGCCAGCAGCTTGCAAGCATTATCACCCCTCCACTTT,CASSLQALSPLHF
TRBV7-9,NA,TRBJ2-2,14,NA,TGTGCCAGCAGCCTGTGGGGATCCGTCGGGGAGCTGTTTTTT,CASSLWGSVGELFF